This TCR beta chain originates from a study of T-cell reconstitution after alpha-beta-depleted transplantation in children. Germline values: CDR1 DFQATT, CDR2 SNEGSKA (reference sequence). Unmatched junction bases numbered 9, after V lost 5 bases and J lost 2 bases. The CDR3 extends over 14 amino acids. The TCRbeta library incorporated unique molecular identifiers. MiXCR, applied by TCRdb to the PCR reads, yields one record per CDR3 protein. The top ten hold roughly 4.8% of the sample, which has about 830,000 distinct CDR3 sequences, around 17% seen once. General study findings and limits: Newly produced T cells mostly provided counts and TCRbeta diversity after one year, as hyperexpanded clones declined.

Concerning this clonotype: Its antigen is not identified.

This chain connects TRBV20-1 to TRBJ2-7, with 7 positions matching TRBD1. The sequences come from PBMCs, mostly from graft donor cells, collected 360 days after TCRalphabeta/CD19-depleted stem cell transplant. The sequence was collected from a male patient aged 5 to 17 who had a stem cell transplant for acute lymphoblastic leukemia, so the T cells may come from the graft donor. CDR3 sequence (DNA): TGCAGTGCTCAGCGGACAGGACAACCCTACGAGCAGTACTTC. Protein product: CSAQRTGQPYEQYF.